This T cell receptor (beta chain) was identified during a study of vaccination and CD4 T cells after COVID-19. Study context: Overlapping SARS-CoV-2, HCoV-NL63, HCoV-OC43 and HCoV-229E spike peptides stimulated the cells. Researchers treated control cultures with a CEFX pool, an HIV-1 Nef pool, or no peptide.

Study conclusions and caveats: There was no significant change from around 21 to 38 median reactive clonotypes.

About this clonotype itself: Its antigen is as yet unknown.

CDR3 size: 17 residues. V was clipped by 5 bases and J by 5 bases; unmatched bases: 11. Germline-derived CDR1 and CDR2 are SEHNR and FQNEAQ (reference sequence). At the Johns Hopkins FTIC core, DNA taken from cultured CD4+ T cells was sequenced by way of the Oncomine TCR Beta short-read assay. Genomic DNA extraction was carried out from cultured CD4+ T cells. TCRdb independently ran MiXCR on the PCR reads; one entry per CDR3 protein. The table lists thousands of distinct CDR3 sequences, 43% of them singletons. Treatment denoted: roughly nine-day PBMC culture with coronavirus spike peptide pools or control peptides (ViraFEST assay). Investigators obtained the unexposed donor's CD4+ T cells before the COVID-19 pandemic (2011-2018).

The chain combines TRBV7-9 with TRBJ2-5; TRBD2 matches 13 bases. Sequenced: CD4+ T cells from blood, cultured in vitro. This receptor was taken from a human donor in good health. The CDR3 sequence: CASSTRTSGGAGETQYF. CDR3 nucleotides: TGTGCCAGCAGCACACGAACTAGCGGGGGGGCAGGGGAGACCCAGTACTTC. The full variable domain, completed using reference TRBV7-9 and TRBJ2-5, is DTGVSQNPRHKITKRGQNVTFRCDPISEHNRLYWYRQTLGQGPEFLTYFQNEAQLEKSRLLSDRFSAERPKGSFSTLEIQRTEQGDSAMYLCASSTRTSGGAGETQYFGPGTRLLVL.